Below are 21 T cell receptor beta chains sequenced from a single sample in a study of blood T cell repertoires in COVID-19. Repertoires were generated with immunoSEQ multiplex PCR, while TCRdb's copy carries only in-frame clones and drops some. Among approximately 56,000 clones listed, roughly four fifths were seen once. Sequenced sample: peripheral blood. All receptors derive from a woman of 80 years or more with COVID-19, enrolled during active disease.

The gene calls are TRBV2 and TRBJ2-7; possible D gene TRBD2, 6 bases. There are 14 residues in the CDR3. Trimming cost V 4 bases and J 0 bases, with 10 bases left between them. Germline loops: CDR1 SNHLY, CDR2 FYNNEI. Here the CDR3 DNA reads TGTGCCAGCAGTGGTCGGACTACCTCCTACGAGCAGTACTTC. This sequence encodes CASSGRTTSYEQYF.

The J gene is TRBJ1-2, the V gene TRBV12-3 or TRBV12-4; 8 bases fit TRBD1. V shed 5 bases, J shed 4 bases, and the junction held 3 bases outside the gene matches. The CDR3 runs to 13 residues. The CDR3 protein is CASSPTGVYGYTF. The CDR3 nucleotides read TGTGCCAGCAGTCCGACAGGGGTCTATGGCTACACCTTC.

The chain uses TRBV3-1 (or the pseudogene TRBV3-2) and TRBJ1-5; maybe TRBD1 (5 bases). With 8 bases removed from V and 3 bases from J, the gap between germline ends came to 11 bases. The CDR3 loop spans 13 amino acids. CDR1 LGHDT and CDR2 YNNKEL come from the germline V gene (reference sequence). The CDR3 DNA sequence: TGTGCCAGCTCCGCAGGGTCCAATCAGCCCCAGCATTTT. Protein sequence: CASSAGSNQPQHF.

The rearrangement links TRBV6-6 to TRBJ1-4, with TRBD1 matching over 8 bases. The germline CDR1 and CDR2 sequences are MNHNY and SVGAGI (reference sequence). The trim removed 6 bases at V and 3 bases at J, leaving 3 bases unmatched. CDR3 length: 14 amino acids. CDR3 bases: TGTGCCAGCAGCAGGACAGGGTCTAATGAAAAACTGTTTTTT. Its protein is CASSRTGSNEKLFF.

The chain uses TRBV19 and TRBJ1-1; D remains ambiguous. Per the germline V gene, CDR1 is LNHDA and CDR2 is SQIVND (reference sequence). This CDR3 spans 12 amino acids. V was shortened by 7 bases and J by 1 base, with 7 bases between the two germline ends. This CDR3 reads CASTPRNTEAFF. The CDR3 coding sequence is TGTGCCAGTACCCCCAGGAACACTGAAGCTTTCTTT.

The chain recombines TRBV19 with TRBJ2-7, with TRBD2 matching 7 bases. The CDR3 is 15 residues long. Germline trimming cut 4 bases from V and 0 bases from J; bases unmatched to any gene: 6. The germline V gene encodes CDR1 LNHDA and CDR2 SQIVND (reference sequence). The CDR3 DNA reads as TGTGCCAGTAGTACCTTCGGGGGGAGCTCCTACGAGCAGTACTTC. It yields the protein CASSTFGGSSYEQYF.

The chain couples TRBV4-1 to TRBJ2-3, with a weak D call TRBD2 (6 bases). V was cut by 0 bases and J by 5 bases, with 18 bases left in between. This CDR3 has 17 residues. The V gene's germline CDR1 is MGHRA and CDR2 YSYEKL. Here the CDR3 DNA reads TGCGCCAGCAGCCAAGATCACGAGGCAGGGAGGAGAGATACGCAGTATTTT. Its translation: CASSQDHEAGRRDTQYF.

The chain combines TRBV30 with TRBJ1-4, with D unresolved. CDR1 and CDR2 (germline): GTSNPN, SVGIG (reference sequence). The CDR3 covers 15 residues. V lost 0 bases and J lost 2, with 10 bases in between. The CDR3 nucleotides read TGTGCCTGGAGTGTACGCGGGAAGACTAATGAAAAACTGTTTTTT. Protein product: CAWSVRGKTNEKLFF. The complete variable domain, with remaining parts taken from reference TRBV30 and TRBJ1-4, reads SQTIHQWPATLVQPVGSPLSLECTVEGTSNPNLYWYRQAAGRGLQLLFYSVGIGQISSEVPQNLSASRPQDRQFILSSKKLLLSDSGFYLCAWSVRGKTNEKLFFGSGTQLSVL.

In this sample, this clone turned up once. The rearrangement joins TRBV7-3 to TRBJ2-1; the match to TRBD1 covers 8 bases. V dropped 1 base and J dropped 6; count of bases not matched to a gene: 17. The length of the CDR3 is 19 residues. From germline, CDR1 is SGHTA and CDR2 FQGTGA. The CDR3 region is CASSLKGAGDRGTGNEQFF. Written as DNA, the CDR3 is TGTGCCAGCAGCTTAAAGGGGGCCGGAGACAGGGGAACTGGCAATGAGCAGTTCTTC.

J is TRBJ1-6 and V is TRBV7-9, with D unclear. V lost 2 bases and J lost 0, with 8 bases in between. The CDR3 loop spans 16 amino acids. In germline, CDR1 is SEHNR, CDR2 FQNEAQ (reference sequence). CDR3 bases: TGTGCCAGCAGCTTACGCGGGTCCTCCTATAATTCACCCCTCCACTTT. Translated, it gives CASSLRGSSYNSPLHF. Drawing the rest from reference TRBV7-9 and TRBJ1-6, the complete variable domain is DTGVSQNPRHKITKRGQNVTFRCDPISEHNRLYWYRQTLGQGPEFLTYFQNEAQLEKSRLLSDRFSAERPKGSFSTLEIQRTEQGDSAMYLCASSLRGSSYNSPLHFGNGTRLTVT.

The chain's CDR3 is CATGRRGSANEKLFF. The CDR3 DNA reads TGTGCCACCGGGCGAAGGGGCTCGGCTAATGAAAAACTGTTTTTT. This sequence joins TRBV24-1 and TRBJ1-4; D may be TRBD1 (5 bases). V lost 9 bases to trimming and J lost 3 bases, with 16 bases between them. The germline V gene encodes CDR1 KGHDR and CDR2 SFDVKD. This CDR3 has 15 residues.

CDR3 bases: TGTGCCTGGAGTGTATGGGGCTGGGATTCTAACTATGGCTACACCTTC. It codes for CAWSVWGWDSNYGYTF. The gene calls are TRBV30 and TRBJ1-2; weak D call: TRBD1 (5 bases). CDR1 is GTSNPN, CDR2 SVGIG, per germline (reference sequence). The CDR3 totals 16 residues. V was shortened by 0 bases and J by 0 bases, with 14 bases between the two germline ends.

This chain uses TRBV28 with TRBJ1-3; D is unclear. V was cut by 6 bases and J by 3 bases, with 12 bases left in between. The CDR3 sequence is 14 residues long. Per germline, CDR1 MDHEN and CDR2 SYDVKM. CDR3 sequence (DNA): TGTGCCAGCAGCCGCGGTCCCGTTGGAAACACCATATATTTT. Translating gives CASSRGPVGNTIYF.

The gene calls are TRBV2 and TRBJ2-7; 9 bases are shared with TRBD1. The V and J ends lost 6 bases and 3 bases, in that order; junction bases with no gene match: 3. The germline gives CDR1 SNHLY, CDR2 FYNNEI. The CDR3 runs 13 residues. CDR3 sequence reads: CASRETGGYEQYF. The CDR3 DNA reads TGTGCCAGCAGAGAGACAGGGGGCTACGAGCAGTACTTC. Together with reference TRBV2 and TRBJ2-7, the CDR3 gives the full variable domain: EPEVTQTPSHQVTQMGQEVILRCVPISNHLYFYWYRQILGQKVEFLVSFYNNEISEKSEIFDDQFSVERPDGSNFTLKIRSTKLEDSAMYFCASRETGGYEQYFGPGTRLTVT.

This clone was observed once. The chain links TRBV28 to TRBJ1-5; TRBD1 aligns across 8 bases. The CDR3 runs 15 residues. Germline loops: CDR1 MDHEN, CDR2 SYDVKM. Trimming took 6 bases from V and 0 from J; bases not matched to a gene: 4. CDR3 amino acids: CASRGTGYSNQPQHF. The DNA of the CDR3 is TGTGCCAGCAGGGGGACAGGATATAGCAATCAGCCCCAGCATTTT.

This clone is a singleton in its sample. The chain combines TRBV11-3 with TRBJ2-7; TRBD2 is a possible D gene (6 bases). Trimming cost V 5 bases and J 6 bases, with 17 bases left between them. This CDR3 is 14 amino acids long. Germline loops: CDR1 SGHNT, CDR2 YENEEA. The CDR3 is CASSPYGEDGEQYF. The CDR3 region has the DNA TGTGCCAGCAGCCCATACGGGGAGGACGGCGAGCAGTACTTC.

This chain uses TRBV7-9 with TRBJ2-7; 8 nucleotides agree with TRBD2. The CDR3 contains 15 residues. Germline-derived CDR1 and CDR2 are SEHNR and FQNEAQ (reference sequence). V shed 5 bases and J 2 bases; nucleotides not matched to a gene: 8. The CDR3 is CASSLAGTRAYEQYF. CDR3 DNA: TGTGCCAGCAGCCTCGCAGGGACTAGGGCCTACGAGCAGTACTTC.

The rearrangement uses TRBV15 and TRBJ1-5; D not resolved. V was cut by 0 bases and J by 0 bases, with 12 bases left in between. CDR3 length: 17 residues. From germline, CDR1 is LNHNV and CDR2 YYDKDF (reference sequence). CDR3 sequence: CATSREPTQYSNQPQHF. The DNA for the CDR3 is TGTGCCACCAGCAGAGAACCGACACAATATAGCAATCAGCCCCAGCATTTT.

The chain couples TRBV27 to TRBJ2-7; tentative D call: TRBD1 (5 bases). This CDR3 is built from 14 residues. Trimming left V 5 bases short and J 3 bases short, with 14 bases between. The germline gives CDR1 MNHEY, CDR2 SMNVEV (reference sequence). The CDR3 reads CASSRQGIDYEQYF. Here the CDR3 DNA reads TGTGCCAGCAGTCGTCAGGGAATTGACTACGAGCAGTACTTC.

In its sample, this clone was seen a few times. The V call is TRBV30, the J call TRBJ1-1, with 10 bases aligning to TRBD1. V lost 1 base and J lost 3; bases outside the gene matches: 11. This CDR3 has 17 amino acids. The V gene's germline CDR1 is GTSNPN and CDR2 SVGIG (reference sequence). CDR3 sequence (DNA): TGTGCCTGGAGTGGGGTGGGACAGGGGAATTGGGACACTGAAGCTTTCTTT. This codes for CAWSGVGQGNWDTEAFF.

The chain has TRBV7-9 and TRBJ2-1, with 10 bases aligning to TRBD2. The germline CDR1 and CDR2 sequences are SEHNR and FQNEAQ (reference sequence). The CDR3 totals 15 residues. V lost 4 bases, J lost 7 bases, and 7 bases stayed unmatched. The CDR3 sequence: CASSYLAGEGNEQFF. The CDR3 DNA follows: TGTGCCAGCAGCTATCTAGCGGGAGAAGGTAATGAGCAGTTCTTC. The entire variable domain, with the rest obtained from reference TRBV7-9 and TRBJ2-1, is as follows: DTGVSQNPRHKITKRGQNVTFRCDPISEHNRLYWYRQTLGQGPEFLTYFQNEAQLEKSRLLSDRFSAERPKGSFSTLEIQRTEQGDSAMYLCASSYLAGEGNEQFFGPGTRLTVL.